These 2 T cell receptor beta chains share one sample of origin, sequenced in a study of cytomegalovirus exposure and HLA in healthy donors. This PCR relied on a set of 60 Vbeta primers and 13 Jbeta primers. Sequencing used immunoSEQ multiplex PCR; TCRdb keeps in-frame clones, though not all of them. The sample records over 80,000 clones, roughly four fifths being singletons. The sequenced sample was PBMCs. The source is a middle-aged man in good health and CMV-seropositive.

V is TRBV10-1 and J is TRBJ1-1; possible D gene TRBD1, 6 bases. CDR3 size: 14 residues. Trimming cost V 0 bases and J 8 bases, with 13 bases left between them. Germline CDR1 is WNHNN and CDR2 is SYGVQD (reference sequence). The CDR3 loop reads CASSESGGAREAFF. The CDR3 DNA reads TGCGCCAGCAGTGAGTCGGGGGGGGCCAGAGAAGCTTTCTTT.

This sequence joins TRBV9 and TRBJ1-5, with D uncertain. CDR1 and CDR2 from the germline V gene are SGDLS and YYNGEE. The CDR3 extends over 13 amino acids. V lost 3 bases and J 4 bases, leaving 8 bases between the germline ends. The CDR3 is CASSGDLNQPQHF. CDR3 DNA sequence: TGTGCCAGCAGCGGCGACTTAAATCAGCCCCAGCATTTT.